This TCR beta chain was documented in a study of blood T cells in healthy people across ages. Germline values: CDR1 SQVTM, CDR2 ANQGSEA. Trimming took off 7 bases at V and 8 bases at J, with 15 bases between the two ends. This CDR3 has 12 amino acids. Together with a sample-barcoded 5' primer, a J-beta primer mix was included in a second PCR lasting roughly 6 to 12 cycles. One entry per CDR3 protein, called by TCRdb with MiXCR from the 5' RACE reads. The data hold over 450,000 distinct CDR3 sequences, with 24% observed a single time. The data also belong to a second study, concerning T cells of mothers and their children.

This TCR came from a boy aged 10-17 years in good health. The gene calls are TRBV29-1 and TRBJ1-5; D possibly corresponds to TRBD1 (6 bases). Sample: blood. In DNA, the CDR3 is TGCAGCGGTGGCGACAGGAAGGAGCCCCAGCATTTT. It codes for CSGGDRKEPQHF.